This T cell receptor (beta chain) was sequenced in a study of shared clonotypes between healthy human individuals. V lost 4 bases to trimming and J lost 3 bases, with 9 bases between them. This CDR3 has 13 residues. Germline values: CDR1 KGHSH, CDR2 LQKENI. Overall study findings and caveats: Estimated richness was generally greater in naive than memory subsets.

Concerning this clone: What it binds is not known. Other DNA sequences of this sample code for an identical CDR3.

TCRdb's table, derived via immunoSEQ multiplex PCR, lists solely in-frame clones and lacks some. This sample yields more than 2,000,000 clones, of which 90% to 95% are seen a single time; 0.11% to 0.15% belongs to the top ten. Sequencing was performed on naive CD4+ T cells sorted from blood. Specified subset: CD45RA+ positively selected. The clonotype originates from a man between 18 and 35 years old in good health. The rearrangement uses TRBV18 and TRBJ1-1, with D maybe TRBD1 (5 bases). CDR3 residues: CASSRGADTEAFF. CDR3 nucleotide sequence: TGTGCCAGCTCACGTGGGGCGGACACTGAAGCTTTCTTT.